Listed below are T cell receptor beta chains from one sample, sequenced in a study of shared clonotypes between healthy human individuals. Clones were sequenced by immunoSEQ multiplex PCR, and TCRdb holds only the in-frame ones, with some missing. The table shows some 2,000,000 clones, with approximately 94% occurring only once. Sequences were obtained from naive CD8+ T cells sorted from blood. These receptor sequences come from a man younger than 35 in good health. Both conserved end residues are part of each CDR3. D genes are given only for firm matches. Clone size is given for some rows only: seen once, a few or many times, or a class if the clone is expanded.

CDR3	DNA	length	D	J	size	V
CASSKDSGQEVDQPQHF	TGTGCCAGCAGCAAGGATAGTGGACAGGAGGTGGATCAGCCCCAGCATTTT	17	TRBD1	TRBJ1-5	-	TRBV5-6
CASVTSGTGTQYF	TGTGCCAGCGTCACTAGCGGAACTGGTACGCAGTATTTT	13	TRBD2	TRBJ2-3	-	TRBV2
CASSNGQGLSYNEQFF	TGTGCCAGTAGTAACGGACAGGGTCTTTCCTACAATGAGCAGTTCTTC	16	TRBD1	TRBJ2-1	-	TRBV19
CASSDWDNSYEQYF	TGTGCCAGCAGTGACTGGGACAATTCCTACGAGCAGTACTTC	14	-	TRBJ2-7	once	TRBV6-1
CASSDPGWRERGNTIYF	TGTGCCAGCAGTGATCCGGGGTGGCGGGAGAGAGGAAACACCATATATTTT	17	-	TRBJ1-3	-	TRBV2
CASSYGQGTGYTF	TGTGCCAGCAGTTATGGGCAGGGTACAGGCTACACCTTC	13	-	TRBJ1-2	once	TRBV6-5
CASSLGQGANTEAFF	TGTGCCAGCAGTTTGGGACAGGGGGCGAACACTGAAGCTTTCTTT	15	TRBD1	TRBJ1-1	-	TRBV27
CASSVAGGPDEQFF	TGTGCCAGCAGCGTAGCGGGGGGCCCCGATGAGCAGTTCTTC	14	-	TRBJ2-1	few	TRBV9
CASAWAGSPYEQYF	TGTGCCAGCGCGTGGGCCGGATCACCCTACGAGCAGTACTTC	14	-	TRBJ2-7	-	TRBV7-9
CASSQGEGIDTEAFF	TGCGCCAGCAGCCAAGGGGAGGGAATCGACACTGAAGCTTTCTTT	15	-	TRBJ1-1	-	TRBV4-3
CASSLDQSGSYEQYF	TGTGCCAGCAGCTTAGACCAATCCGGCTCCTACGAGCAGTACTTC	15	-	TRBJ2-7	-	TRBV7-8
CASSERAAGREQYF	TGTGCCAGCAGTGAAAGGGCGGCAGGGCGGGAGCAGTACTTC	14	-	TRBJ2-7	-	TRBV6-1
CASSLEQAYEQYF	TGTGCCAGCAGCTTAGAACAGGCCTACGAGCAGTACTTC	13	-	TRBJ2-7	-	TRBV11-2
CASSFDRGNTEAFF	TGTGCCAGCAGTTTCGACAGGGGGAACACTGAAGCTTTCTTT	14	TRBD1	TRBJ1-1	-	TRBV27
CSALDGEQYF	TGCAGTGCCCTTGACGGGGAGCAGTACTTC	10	-	TRBJ2-7	-	TRBV20-1
CASSFNPGQGRSGNTIYF	TGTGCCAGCAGCTTCAATCCCGGACAGGGGCGATCTGGAAACACCATATATTTT	18	TRBD1	TRBJ1-3	-	TRBV5-6
CASSQGGFDQPQHF	TGCGCCAGCAGCCAAGGGGGGTTTGATCAGCCCCAGCATTTT	14	-	TRBJ1-5	-	TRBV4-1
CAISAGGPYEQYF	TGTGCCATCAGTGCGGGGGGCCCCTACGAGCAGTACTTC	13	-	TRBJ2-7	-	TRBV10-3
CASTYREAGYGYTF	TGTGCCAGTACGTACAGGGAGGCTGGCTATGGCTACACCTTC	14	-	TRBJ1-2	-	TRBV19
CASSEREIPDTQYF	TGCGCCAGCAGTGAGCGGGAGATCCCAGATACGCAGTATTTT	14	-	TRBJ2-3	-	TRBV10-2
CASSAGLAYEQYF	TGTGCCAGCAGCGCGGGACTAGCTTACGAGCAGTACTTC	13	TRBD2	TRBJ2-7	-	TRBV7-2
CASSRDFDYNEQFF	TGTGCCAGCAGCCGGGACTTCGACTACAATGAGCAGTTCTTC	14	-	TRBJ2-1	-	TRBV9
CASSLEGTSGRASDEQYF	TGTGCCAGCAGCTTAGAGGGAACAAGCGGGAGGGCCTCGGACGAGCAGTACTTC	18	TRBD2	TRBJ2-7	-	TRBV7-2
CASSIGTAYEQYF	TGTGCCAGTAGTATAGGGACAGCATACGAGCAGTACTTC	13	-	TRBJ2-7	-	TRBV19
CAWGPGLGSNQPQHF	TGTGCCTGGGGCCCGGGACTGGGTAGCAATCAGCCCCAGCATTTT	15	-	TRBJ1-5	-	TRBV30
CASSLGGTSHEQYF	TGTGCCAGCAGCTTAGGGGGGACCTCCCACGAGCAGTACTTC	14	-	TRBJ2-7	-	TRBV6-5
CAIKDGQGVEQYF	TGTGCCATCAAAGACGGACAGGGGGTAGAGCAGTACTTC	13	TRBD1	TRBJ2-7	-	TRBV10-3
CASGGQPETQYF	TGTGCCAGCGGGGGACAGCCGGAGACCCAGTACTTC	12	TRBD1	TRBJ2-5	-	TRBV7-9
CASSLPLMPQHF	TGTGCCAGCAGTCTCCCGCTCATGCCCCAGCATTTT	12	-	TRBJ1-5	few	TRBV28
CASKPGNTEAFF	TGTGCCAGCAAGCCGGGGAACACTGAAGCTTTCTTT	12	-	TRBJ1-1	-	TRBV25-1
CASSLSAGTGDYEQYF	TGTGCCAGCAGTTTATCCGCCGGGACAGGGGACTACGAGCAGTACTTC	16	TRBD1	TRBJ2-7	-	TRBV27
CASSLDRGSSYEQYF	TGCGCCAGCAGCCTAGACCGGGGGAGCTCCTACGAGCAGTACTTC	15	-	TRBJ2-7	-	TRBV5-1
CASRGAPEAFF	TGTGCCAGCAGGGGAGCTCCTGAAGCTTTCTTT	11	-	TRBJ1-1	-	TRBV13
CATTPGLDMQYF	TGTGCCACCACCCCGGGACTAGATATGCAGTATTTT	12	TRBD2	TRBJ2-3	once	TRBV2
CASSLVGGKTEAFF	TGTGCCAGCAGTCTAGTAGGGGGAAAGACTGAAGCTTTCTTT	14	-	TRBJ1-1	once	TRBV27
CASSEYQETQYF	TGTGCCAGCAGTGAGTACCAAGAGACCCAGTACTTC	12	-	TRBJ2-5	-	TRBV2
CASSSAVSSYNEQFF	TGTGCCAGCAGCTCCGCGGTTAGCTCCTACAATGAGCAGTTCTTC	15	-	TRBJ2-1	-	TRBV28
CASSVDSGSYNEQFF	TGTGCCAGCAGCGTAGATTCGGGTTCCTACAATGAGCAGTTCTTC	15	-	TRBJ2-1	-	TRBV9
CASSDGGSFTDTQYF	TGCGCCAGCAGTGACGGCGGGTCCTTCACAGATACGCAGTATTTT	15	-	TRBJ2-3	-	TRBV10-1
CASRDSTGELFF	TGTGCCAGCAGAGACTCCACCGGGGAGCTGTTTTTT	12	-	TRBJ2-2	-	TRBV6-5
CASSSGVSFGYTF	TGTGCCAGCAGTTCAGGGGTGTCTTTTGGCTACACCTTC	13	-	TRBJ1-2	-	TRBV28